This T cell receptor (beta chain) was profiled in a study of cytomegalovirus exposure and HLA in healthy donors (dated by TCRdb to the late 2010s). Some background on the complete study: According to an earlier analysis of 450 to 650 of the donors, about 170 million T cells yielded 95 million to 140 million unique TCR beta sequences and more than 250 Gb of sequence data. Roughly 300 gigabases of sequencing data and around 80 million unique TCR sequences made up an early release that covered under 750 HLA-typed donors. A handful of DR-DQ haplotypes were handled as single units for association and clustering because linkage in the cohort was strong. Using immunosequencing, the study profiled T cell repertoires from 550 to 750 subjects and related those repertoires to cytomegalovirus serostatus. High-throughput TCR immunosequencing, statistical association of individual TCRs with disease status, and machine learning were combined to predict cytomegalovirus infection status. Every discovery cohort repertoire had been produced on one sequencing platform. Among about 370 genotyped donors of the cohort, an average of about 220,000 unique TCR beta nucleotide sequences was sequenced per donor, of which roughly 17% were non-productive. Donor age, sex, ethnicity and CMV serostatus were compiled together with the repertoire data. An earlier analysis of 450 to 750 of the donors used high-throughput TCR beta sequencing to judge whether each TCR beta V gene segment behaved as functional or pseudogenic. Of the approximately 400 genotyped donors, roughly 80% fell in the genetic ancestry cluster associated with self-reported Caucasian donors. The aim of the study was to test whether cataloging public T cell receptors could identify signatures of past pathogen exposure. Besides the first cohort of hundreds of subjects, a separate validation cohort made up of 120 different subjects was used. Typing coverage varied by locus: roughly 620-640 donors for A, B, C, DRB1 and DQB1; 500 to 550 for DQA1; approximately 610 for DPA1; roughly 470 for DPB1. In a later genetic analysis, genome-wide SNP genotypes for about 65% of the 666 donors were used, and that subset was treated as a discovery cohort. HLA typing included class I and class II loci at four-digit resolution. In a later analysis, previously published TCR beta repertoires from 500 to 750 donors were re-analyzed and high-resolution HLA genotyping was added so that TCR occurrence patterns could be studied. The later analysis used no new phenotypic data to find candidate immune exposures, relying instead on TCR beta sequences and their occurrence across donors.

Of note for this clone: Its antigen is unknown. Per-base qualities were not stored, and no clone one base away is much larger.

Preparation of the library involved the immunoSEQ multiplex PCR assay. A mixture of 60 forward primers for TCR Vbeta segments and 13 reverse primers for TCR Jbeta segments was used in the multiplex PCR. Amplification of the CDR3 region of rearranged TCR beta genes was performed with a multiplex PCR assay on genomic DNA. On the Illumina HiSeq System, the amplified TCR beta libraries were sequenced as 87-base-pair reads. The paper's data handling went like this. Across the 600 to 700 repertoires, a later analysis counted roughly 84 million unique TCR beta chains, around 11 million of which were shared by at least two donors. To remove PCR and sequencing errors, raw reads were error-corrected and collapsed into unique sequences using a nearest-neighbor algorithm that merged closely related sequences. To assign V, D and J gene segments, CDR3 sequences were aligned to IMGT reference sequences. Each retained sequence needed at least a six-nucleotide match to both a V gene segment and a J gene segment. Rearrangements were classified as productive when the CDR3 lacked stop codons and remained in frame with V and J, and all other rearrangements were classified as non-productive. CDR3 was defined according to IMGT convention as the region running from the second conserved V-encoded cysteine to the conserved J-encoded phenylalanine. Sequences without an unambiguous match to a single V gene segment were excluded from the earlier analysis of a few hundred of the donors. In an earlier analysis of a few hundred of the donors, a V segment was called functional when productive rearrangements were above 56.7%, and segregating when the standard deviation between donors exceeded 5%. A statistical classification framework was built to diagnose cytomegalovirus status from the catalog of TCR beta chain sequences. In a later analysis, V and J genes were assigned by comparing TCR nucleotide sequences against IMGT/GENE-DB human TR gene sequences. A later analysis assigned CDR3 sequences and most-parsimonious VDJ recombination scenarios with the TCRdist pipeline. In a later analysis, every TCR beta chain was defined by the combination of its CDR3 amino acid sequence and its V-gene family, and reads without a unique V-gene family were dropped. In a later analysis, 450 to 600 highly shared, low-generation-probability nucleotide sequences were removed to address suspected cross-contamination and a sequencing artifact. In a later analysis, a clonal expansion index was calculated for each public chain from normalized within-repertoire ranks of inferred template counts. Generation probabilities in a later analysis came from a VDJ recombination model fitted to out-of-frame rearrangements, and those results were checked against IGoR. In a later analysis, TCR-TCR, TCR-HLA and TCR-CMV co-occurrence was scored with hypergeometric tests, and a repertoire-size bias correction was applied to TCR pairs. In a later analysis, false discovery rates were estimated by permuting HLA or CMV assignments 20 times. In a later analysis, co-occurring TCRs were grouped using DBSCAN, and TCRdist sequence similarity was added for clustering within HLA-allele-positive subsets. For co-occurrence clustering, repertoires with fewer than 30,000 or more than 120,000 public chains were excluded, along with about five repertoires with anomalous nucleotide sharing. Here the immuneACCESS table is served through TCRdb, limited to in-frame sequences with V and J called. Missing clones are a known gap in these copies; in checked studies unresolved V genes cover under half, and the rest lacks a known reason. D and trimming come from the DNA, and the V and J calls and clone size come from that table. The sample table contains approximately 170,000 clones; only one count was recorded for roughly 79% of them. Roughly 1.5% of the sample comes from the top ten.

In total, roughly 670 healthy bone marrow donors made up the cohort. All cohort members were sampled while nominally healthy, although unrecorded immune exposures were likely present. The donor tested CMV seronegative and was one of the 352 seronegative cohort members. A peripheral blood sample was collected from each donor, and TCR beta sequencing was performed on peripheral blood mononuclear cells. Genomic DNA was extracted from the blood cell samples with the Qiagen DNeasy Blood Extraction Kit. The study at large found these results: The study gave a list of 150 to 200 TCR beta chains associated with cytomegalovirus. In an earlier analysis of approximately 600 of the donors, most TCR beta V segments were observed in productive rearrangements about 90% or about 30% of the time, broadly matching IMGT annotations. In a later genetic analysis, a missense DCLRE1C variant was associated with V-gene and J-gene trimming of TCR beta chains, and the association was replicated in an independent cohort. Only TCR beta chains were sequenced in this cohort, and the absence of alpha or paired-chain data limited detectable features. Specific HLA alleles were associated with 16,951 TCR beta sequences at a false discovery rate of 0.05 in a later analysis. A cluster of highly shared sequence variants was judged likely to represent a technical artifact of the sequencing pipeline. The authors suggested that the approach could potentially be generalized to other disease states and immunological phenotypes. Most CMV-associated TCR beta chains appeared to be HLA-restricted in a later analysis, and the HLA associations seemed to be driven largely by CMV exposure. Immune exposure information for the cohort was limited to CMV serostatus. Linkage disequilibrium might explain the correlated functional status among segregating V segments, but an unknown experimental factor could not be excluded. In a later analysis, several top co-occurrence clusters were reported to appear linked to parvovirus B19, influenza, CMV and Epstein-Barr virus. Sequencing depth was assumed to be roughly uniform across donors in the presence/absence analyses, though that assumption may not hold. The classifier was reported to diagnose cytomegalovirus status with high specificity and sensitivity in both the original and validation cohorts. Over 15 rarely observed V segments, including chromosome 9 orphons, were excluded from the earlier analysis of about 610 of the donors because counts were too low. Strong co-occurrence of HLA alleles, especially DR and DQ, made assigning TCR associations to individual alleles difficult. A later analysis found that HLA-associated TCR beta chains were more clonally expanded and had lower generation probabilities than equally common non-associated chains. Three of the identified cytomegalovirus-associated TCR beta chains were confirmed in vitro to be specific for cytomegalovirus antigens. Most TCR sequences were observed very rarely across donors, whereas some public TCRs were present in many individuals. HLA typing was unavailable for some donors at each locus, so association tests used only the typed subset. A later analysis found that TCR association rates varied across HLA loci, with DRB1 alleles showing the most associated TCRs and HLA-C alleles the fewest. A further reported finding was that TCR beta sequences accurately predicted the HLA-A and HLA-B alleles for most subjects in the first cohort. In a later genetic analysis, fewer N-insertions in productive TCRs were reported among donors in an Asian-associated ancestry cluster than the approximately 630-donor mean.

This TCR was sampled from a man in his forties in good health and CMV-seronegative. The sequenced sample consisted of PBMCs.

The DNA sequence is as follows: TGTGCCAGCAGCTCAAGGGGCGCACATCAGCCCCAGCATTTT. It translates to CASSSRGAHQPQHF. The rearrangement combines TRBV7-9 with TRBJ1-5; TRBD1 might be the D gene, on 5 matching bases. Reading from cysteine to phenylalanine, the CDR3 counts 14 amino acids. Just CDR3 DNA is preserved here, 42 bases in frame from base 1. The junction shows trimming of 4 bases on V and 5 bases on J, plus 12 bases between the germline ends. Sequences SEHNR (CDR1) and FQNEAQ (CDR2) are obtained from the germline V gene (reference sequence).